In this sample, the clone carrying this T cell receptor (beta chain) turned up a few times. The data derive from a study of blood T cells in healthy people across ages. Study background: Template switching caught about one barcoded beta molecule for each two T cells.

This CDR3 has 15 residues. Germline assignment: CDR1 SGHDN and CDR2 FVKESK. Trimming cost V 5 bases and J 1 base, with 13 bases left between them. Using a J-beta primer mix together with a sample-barcoded 5' primer, a second PCR was run for about 6 to 11 cycles. TCRdb re-called the 5' RACE reads through MiXCR, storing one row per CDR3 protein. Here the sample spans about 1.8 million distinct CDR3 sequences, around half being singletons. The V and J genes are TRBV14 and TRBJ2-3, with a weak D call TRBD1 (6 bases). The TCR sequence derives from a woman in her thirties or forties in good health. Sequencing input: blood. The CDR3 nucleotides are TGTGCCAGCAGCAGAAACAGGGCCCGCACAGATACGCAGTATTTT. This sequence encodes CASSRNRARTDTQYF.